A single sample is the source of the 24 T cell receptor beta chains below, sequenced in a study of regulatory T cells in long-lasting Graves disease. Indicated time point: persistent/refractory GD, antithyroid drugs over 5 years with positive TRAb. PBMC RNA was the source of the TCR library. The TCR beta library used iRepertoire HTBI primers with Arm-PCR amplification of CDR3. TCRdb recomputed calls from the multiplex PCR reads with MiXCR, one row per CDR3 protein. The data show under 500,000 distinct CDR3 sequences, 20% seen once. The sequencing used peripheral blood mononuclear cells (PBMCs), collected when the disease was refractory, from a patient treated with antithyroid drugs. The receptor source for this set is a female donor with Graves disease.

The sample holds many counts of this clonotype. The V gene is TRBV6-2 or TRBV6-3, the J gene TRBJ2-7, with D perhaps being TRBD1 or TRBD2 (5 bases each). CDR1 MNHEY and CDR2 SVGEGT come from the germline V gene. This CDR3 has 14 amino acids. V was clipped by 6 bases and J by 7 bases, with 19 bases between them. The CDR3 DNA reads TGTGCCAGCAGCCCGGCGTCAGGGACGGGGGAGCAGTACTTC. Translated: CASSPASGTGEQYF.

This chain joins TRBV6-1 and TRBJ1-1; 9 bases align to TRBD1. Germline V lookup: CDR1 MNHNS, CDR2 SASEGT. The CDR3 contains 14 residues. V gave up 4 bases and J gave up 3 bases; unmatched junction bases: 3. The CDR3 nucleotides read TGTGCCAGCAGTGGACAGGGGGAGGACACTGAAGCTTTCTTT. Its protein is CASSGQGEDTEAFF.

This clonotype was counted many times. The V and J genes are TRBV11-2 and TRBJ2-7, with 7 bases identical to TRBD2. The V gene end was trimmed by 1 base and the J gene end by 3 bases; junction bases not matched to a gene: 3. The CDR3 is made up of 14 amino acids. Germline V lookup: CDR1 SGHAT, CDR2 FQNNGV. In DNA, the CDR3 is TGTGCCAGCAGCTTAGGGACTAGTTTCTACGAGCAGTACTTC. As protein: CASSLGTSFYEQYF. Looking up the rest from reference TRBV11-2 and TRBJ2-7 gives the full variable domain: EAGVAQSPRYKIIEKRQSVAFWCNPISGHATLYWYQQILGQGPKLLIQFQNNGVVDDSQLPKDRFSAERLKGVDSTLKIQPAKLEDSAVYLCASSLGTSFYEQYFGPGTRLTVT.

Many counts were recorded for this clonotype. This chain connects TRBV2 to TRBJ2-7, with D unresolved. The V gene lost 9 bases and the J gene lost 6 bases, with 15 bases spanning the gap. This CDR3 is built from 12 residues. Germline values: CDR1 SNHLY, CDR2 FYNNEI. The CDR3 spells CARSRIEIEQYF. The CDR3 nucleotides read TGTGCCAGGTCCAGGATTGAAATCGAGCAGTACTTC.

This clonotype was recorded many times. The V gene is TRBV2, the J gene TRBJ1-1; unclear D gene. Deletions cut 4 bases from V and 3 bases from J, with 6 bases between. Germline lookup yields CDR1 SNHLY and CDR2 FYNNEI. The CDR3 is made up of 12 amino acids. CDR3 sequence reads: CASSVTDTEAFF. The CDR3 bases are TGTGCCAGCAGTGTCACGGACACTGAAGCTTTCTTT.

This clonotype has just a few counts. The rearrangement links TRBV20-1 to TRBJ2-2, with TRBD1 matching 8 bases. Germline V gene data show CDR1 as DFQATT and CDR2 as SNEGSKA (reference sequence). The CDR3 covers 12 residues. CDR3: CTRGRGSGELFF. The CDR3 DNA follows: TGCACCAGGGGGCGCGGGTCCGGGGAGCTGTTTTTT.

The chain carries TRBV5-4 and TRBJ1-1; the D gene is possibly TRBD1 (5 bases). V lost 6 bases and J 5 bases, leaving 17 bases between the germline ends. This CDR3 has 14 residues. Per germline, CDR1 SGHNT and CDR2 YYREEE (reference sequence). Here the CDR3 reads CASMLGGGRTEAFF. The DNA for the CDR3 is TGTGCCAGCATGCTTGGGGGGGGTAGGACTGAAGCTTTCTTT. Filled out from reference TRBV5-4 and TRBJ1-1, the complete variable domain reads ETGVTQSPTHLIKTRGQQVTLRCSSQSGHNTVSWYQQALGQGPQFIFQYYREEENGRGNFPPRFSGLQFPNYSSELNVNALELDDSALYLCASMLGGGRTEAFFGQGTRLTVV.

This clonotype occurred many times. The chain has TRBV6-1 and TRBJ2-7, with D tentatively TRBD1 or TRBD2 (5 bases each). Germline loops: CDR1 MNHNS, CDR2 SASEGT. V lost 6 bases to trimming and J lost 0 bases, with 12 bases between them. CDR3 length: 14 amino acids. DNA of the CDR3: TGTGCCAGCAGAAGCGGACACCTCTCCTACGAGCAGTACTTC. This encodes CASRSGHLSYEQYF.

This clonotype was observed a handful of times. The CDR3 nucleotides are TGTGCCAGCAGCACCTCTGTTGGGGAAAACATTCAGTACTTC. Its translation is CASSTSVGENIQYF. V is TRBV7-2 and J is TRBJ2-4; no firm D call. Trimming removed 5 bases at V and 5 bases at J, with 13 bases between. The CDR3 totals 14 residues. In germline, CDR1 is SGHTA, CDR2 FQGNSA.

A note on this clonotype: This may come from a read error, since a much larger clone is one base off. This chain joins TRBV11-2 and TRBJ1-4; TRBD1 might be the D (5 bases). Trimming stripped 5 bases from V and 0 bases from J, with 10 bases between. This CDR3 contains 15 residues. Germline values: CDR1 SGHAT, CDR2 FQNNGV. In DNA, the CDR3 is TGTGCCAGCAGCACTCGGACAACAACTAATGAAAAACTGTTTTTT. This sequence encodes CASSTRTTTNEKLFF.

This clonotype was observed a handful of times. The chain joins TRBV12-3 or TRBV12-4 to TRBJ1-1, with D tentatively TRBD1 (6 bases). The V end lost 5 bases, the J end lost 6 bases, and 10 bases lay between the germline ends. CDR3 length: 12 residues. CDR3 bases: TGTGCCAGCAGTAGACGGACAGCTGAAGCTTTCTTT. Translating it yields CASSRRTAEAFF.

This clonotype was seen at least ten times. The CDR3 region is CASGLDRGWNYGYTF. DNA of the CDR3: TGTGCTAGTGGTTTGGACAGGGGGTGGAACTATGGCTACACCTTC. The chain combines TRBV12-5 with TRBJ1-2; 8 bases agree with TRBD1. This CDR3 region has 15 residues. Per the germline V gene, CDR1 is LGHNT and CDR2 is FRNRAP. The ends lost 1 base at V and 2 bases at J; junction bases unmatched: 3.

Ten or more counts support this clonotype. This chain joins TRBV6-1 and TRBJ2-7, with TRBD2 identical over 7 bases. Unmatched junction bases numbered 4, after V lost 2 bases and J lost 3 bases. The CDR3 spans 14 residues. CDR1 is MNHNS and CDR2 is SASEGT in the germline V gene. The CDR3 DNA reads TGTGCCAGCAGTGAACTAGGGACTATCTACGAGCAGTACTTC. As protein: CASSELGTIYEQYF.

The chain uses TRBV10-1 and TRBJ2-5; 9 bases agree with TRBD2. V was clipped by 0 bases and J by 1 base; unmatched bases: 3. The CDR3 has 16 amino acids. Germline CDR1 is WNHNN and CDR2 is SYGVQD (reference sequence). DNA for the CDR3: TGCGCCAGCAGTGAGTCTCTAGCGGGAACCCAAGAGACCCAGTACTTC. It encodes CASSESLAGTQETQYF.

This clonotype came up many times. V and J are TRBV12-3 or TRBV12-4 and TRBJ1-4; D call uncertain. CDR3 size: 15 residues. Trimming took off 3 bases at V and 8 bases at J, with 16 bases between the two ends. This chain's CDR3 is CASSLNHRASEKLFF. The CDR3 DNA reads as TGTGCCAGCAGTTTGAACCACCGGGCTTCCGAAAAACTGTTTTTT.

This clonotype was seen repeatedly, ten times or more. V usage is TRBV6-2 or TRBV6-3 and J usage is TRBJ2-7; D uncertain. The CDR3 is 15 residues long. V shed 2 bases and J shed 3 bases, with 14 bases lying between them. Germline-derived CDR1 and CDR2 are MNHEY and SVGEGT. The CDR3 spells CASSYERLGLYEQYF. In DNA, the CDR3 is TGTGCCAGCAGTTACGAGAGGCTCGGTCTCTACGAGCAGTACTTC.

V gene TRBV7-9 combines with J gene TRBJ2-7; the D gene is possibly TRBD2 (5 bases). Germline V CDR1 and CDR2: SEHNR, FQNEAQ (reference sequence). With 5 bases removed from V and 5 bases from J, the gap between germline ends came to 16 bases. This CDR3 is 14 amino acids long. The CDR3 DNA sequence: TGTGCCAGCAGCCCCTTGCCGGGGATTGACGAGCAGTACTTC. Amino acid sequence: CASSPLPGIDEQYF.

This sequence joins TRBV19 and TRBJ2-1; TRBD1 might be the D (6 bases). Per germline, CDR1 LNHDA and CDR2 SQIVND (reference sequence). The CDR3 is 15 amino acids. V lost 1 base and J lost 4, with 11 bases in between. The CDR3 sequence is CASSIGGGIYNEQFF. The CDR3 DNA reads as TGTGCCAGTAGTATAGGAGGGGGAATTTACAATGAGCAGTTCTTC.

V is TRBV12-3 or TRBV12-4 and J is TRBJ1-4; 7 bases line up with TRBD1. With V trimmed by 3 bases and J by 7 bases, 5 bases remained unmatched. The CDR3 loop spans 14 amino acids. CDR3 loop: CASSFPGGGEKLFF. CDR3 bases: TGTGCCAGCAGTTTTCCAGGGGGAGGTGAAAAACTGTTTTTT.

The chain carries TRBV7-2 and TRBJ2-7; 8 bases are shared with TRBD1. Germline CDR1 reads SGHTA; CDR2 reads FQGNSA. There are 16 residues in the CDR3. Trimming cost V 8 bases and J 1 base; bases outside gene matches: 13. The CDR3 loop reads CASSPVTGASSYEQYF. CDR3 nucleotides: TGTGCCAGCTCACCAGTGACAGGGGCAAGTTCCTACGAGCAGTACTTC.

The sample holds many counts of this clonotype. The V gene is TRBV28, the J gene TRBJ2-7; the D call may be TRBD1 or TRBD2 (7 bases each). The CDR3 runs 15 residues. The V end was cut by 5 bases, the J end by 1 base, with 15 bases between. Germline CDR1 is MDHEN and CDR2 is SYDVKM. CDR3 loop: CASSARGGPSYEQYF. CDR3 coding DNA: TGTGCCAGCAGTGCCAGGGGGGGTCCATCCTACGAGCAGTACTTC.

This clonotype has a count of ten or more. The chain uses TRBV20-1 and TRBJ1-2; 8 bases line up with TRBD1. V was clipped by 4 bases and J by 3 bases; unmatched bases: 13. Germline CDR1 is DFQATT and CDR2 is SNEGSKA (reference sequence). This CDR3 has 16 residues. CDR3 in DNA: TGCAGTGCTAAAAAAAGACAGGGGCCGGGGTACTATGGCTACACCTTC. This translates into CSAKKRQGPGYYGYTF.

The rearrangement joins TRBV19 to TRBJ2-4, with D unclear. With 0 bases removed from V and 7 bases from J, the gap between germline ends came to 19 bases. The CDR3 contains 17 residues. The germline V gene has CDR1 LNHDA and CDR2 SQIVND (reference sequence). Here the CDR3 DNA reads TGTGCCAGTAGTATAGATCCCGGGTCCAGTAGTGGCAACATTCAGTACTTC. Its protein is CASSIDPGSSSGNIQYF.

The V gene is TRBV20-1, the J gene TRBJ2-5; D not certain. Germline CDR1 DFQATT, CDR2 SNEGSKA (reference sequence). The V end lost 1 base, the J end lost 2 bases, and 11 bases lay between the germline ends. The CDR3 has 14 residues. The CDR3 DNA sequence: TGCAGTGCTAGAGCTGAGGAAATACAAGAGACCCAGTACTTC. Its protein product is CSARAEEIQETQYF.